This is a list of T cell receptor beta chains from one sample in a study of shared clonotypes between healthy human individuals. TCRdb's copy holds only in-frame clones and misses some; the assay was immunoSEQ multiplex PCR. The top ten clones hold approximately 0.11% of a sample with approximately 600,000 clones, 95% of them seen once. Sequenced: naive CD8+ T cells sorted from blood. Every receptor here comes from a woman aged 25 to 39 in good health. The conserved cysteine and the conserved F or W are not part of the CDR3 here.

j_call | v_call | cdr3_aa
TRBJ1-1 | TRBV5-1 | ASGRVGDTEAF
TRBJ2-1 | TRBV11-2 | ASSFDSSSYNEQF
TRBJ1-5 | TRBV9 | ASSVGAVQPQH
TRBJ1-1 | TRBV29-1 | SVPKGTEAF
TRBJ2-7 | TRBV9 | ARRDRGY
TRBJ2-7 | TRBV28 | ATDPGPTAYEQY
TRBJ2-5 | TRBV30 | AWNGGGGEQETQY
TRBJ2-3 | TRBV4-2 | ASSRTGGTGSTDTQY
TRBJ2-3 | TRBV5-6 | ASSSGLSTDTQY
TRBJ1-1 | TRBV30 | AWALRTGNMNTEAF
TRBJ2-7 | TRBV4-1 | ASSPRTGGEQY
TRBJ2-2 | TRBV7-9 | ASSGSLAGGLNTGELF
TRBJ2-7 | TRBV7-6 | ASSLQDRGFYEQY
TRBJ1-2 | TRBV6-5 | ASSKGDGYT
TRBJ2-5 | TRBV7-9 | ASSLAVLAGEETQY
TRBJ2-2 | TRBV1 | TSSQDLSGKAAGELF
TRBJ1-5 | TRBV9 | ASSVGTGSQPQH
TRBJ2-7 | TRBV6-5 | ASSYPPPYEQY
TRBJ2-6 | TRBV29-1 | SVPKGGSGANVLT
TRBJ2-7 | TRBV11-1 | ASSLDRADYEQY
TRBJ2-5 | TRBV19 | ASSINRDGETQY
TRBJ1-1 | TRBV29-1 | SVTGLTGVGTEAF
TRBJ1-2 | TRBV11-2 | ASSIGTGYGYT
TRBJ2-1 | TRBV2 | ASRFSGSSYNEQF
TRBJ1-1 | TRBV5-8 | ASSGVGTEAF
TRBJ2-7 | TRBV27 | ASIGSHEQY
TRBJ1-4 | TRBV5-1 | ASSLGSVPREKLF
TRBJ2-7 | TRBV27 | ASSSGFEQY
TRBJ2-7 | TRBV20-1 | SARDGYEQY
TRBJ2-5 | TRBV28 | ASSPTTGVYQETQY
TRBJ2-5 | TRBV7-8 | ASSARDSRQETQY
TRBJ1-1 | TRBV4-1 | ASSHKTDRIIMNTEAF
TRBJ1-1 | TRBV28 | ASSFSGTDTEAF